A single sample is the source of the 24 T cell receptor beta chains below, sequenced in a study of cytomegalovirus exposure and HLA in healthy donors. 60 Vbeta and 13 Jbeta primers were used in PCR. TCRdb's table, derived via immunoSEQ multiplex PCR, lists solely in-frame clones and lacks some. The table shows about 84,000 clones, with around 66% occurring only once. Sequences were obtained from PBMCs. These receptors all come from a woman aged 40 to 50 in good health and CMV-seropositive.

This chain links TRBV28 with TRBJ2-7; 10 nucleotides match TRBD2. V was pared by 2 bases and J by 5 bases, with 6 bases of the junction left unmatched. The germline gives CDR1 MDHEN, CDR2 SYDVKM. The CDR3 is 15 amino acids. The CDR3 DNA reads as TGTGCCAGCAGTTTACCTAGCGGGAGACTCCACGAGCAGTACTTC. The encoded protein is CASSLPSGRLHEQYF. Complete variable domain (other parts from reference TRBV28 and TRBJ2-7): DVKVTQSSRYLVKRTGEKVFLECVQDMDHENMFWYRQDPGLGLRLIYFSYDVKMKEKGDIPEGYSVSREKKERFSLILESASTNQTSMYLCASSLPSGRLHEQYFGPGTRLTVT.

As DNA, the CDR3 is TGTGCCAGCAGAGGGACAGATGGGATTGGCTACACCTTC. Protein: CASRGTDGIGYTF. This chain connects TRBV28 to TRBJ1-2, with TRBD1 matching over 7 bases. The V and J ends lost 6 bases and 7 bases, in that order; junction bases with no gene match: 8. The CDR3 runs to 13 residues. Germline CDR1 MDHEN, CDR2 SYDVKM.

This chain links TRBV7-3 with TRBJ2-1; 12 positions agree with TRBD2. The V and J ends lost 1 base and 6 bases, in that order; junction bases with no gene match: 1. The CDR3 has 15 amino acids. CDR1 is SGHTA and CDR2 is FQGTGA in the germline V gene. The CDR3 region has the DNA TGTGCCAGCAGCTTAATGGGACTAGCGGGCAATGAGCAGTTCTTC. This sequence encodes CASSLMGLAGNEQFF.

This clone was observed a handful of times. V usage is TRBV28 and J usage is TRBJ2-7; 8 nucleotides align to TRBD1. Germline trimming cut 3 bases from V and 6 bases from J; bases unmatched to any gene: 10. The germline V gene has CDR1 MDHEN and CDR2 SYDVKM. This CDR3 spans 15 amino acids. The CDR3 sequence: CASSFQGAGIFEQYF. The DNA for the CDR3 is TGTGCCAGCAGTTTTCAGGGGGCAGGAATTTTCGAGCAGTACTTC.

The chain has TRBV6-1 and TRBJ2-1; TRBD1 matches 9 bases. Germline V gene sequence: CDR1 MNHNS, CDR2 SASEGT. J was trimmed by 8 bases and V by 8 bases; bases with no gene match: 7. CDR3 length: 13 amino acids. As DNA, the CDR3 is TGTGCCAGCCTGGACAGGGGAGGGCATGAGCAGTTCTTC. Amino acid sequence: CASLDRGGHEQFF.

This clone was seen a few times. In DNA form, the CDR3 reads TGCAGCGTTCTAGGAACAGGGTTCTATGGCTACACCTTC. Translation gives CSVLGTGFYGYTF. The J gene is TRBJ1-2, the V gene TRBV29-1; tentatively, D is TRBD1 (6 bases). V dropped 5 bases and J dropped 4 bases, with 14 bases sitting between them. The V gene's germline CDR1 is SQVTM and CDR2 ANQGSEA. The CDR3 totals 13 residues.

The CDR3 sequence is CASSLVGRRTDTQYF. The CDR3, as DNA: TGTGCCAGCAGCTTAGTGGGGAGGAGGACAGATACGCAGTATTTT. This rearrangement joins TRBV7-2 to TRBJ2-3; D is possibly TRBD2 (6 bases). Per germline, CDR1 SGHTA and CDR2 FQGNSA. V was cut by 1 base and J by 3 bases, with 11 bases left in between. This CDR3 is 15 amino acids long.

This chain uses TRBV28 with TRBJ2-7; 9 positions agree with TRBD2. V dropped 4 bases and J dropped 0; count of bases not matched to a gene: 4. This CDR3 has 15 residues. Germline CDR1 MDHEN, CDR2 SYDVKM. The CDR3 loop reads CASSSSGTSSYEQYF. The CDR3 DNA sequence: TGTGCCAGCAGTTCTAGCGGGACCAGCTCCTACGAGCAGTACTTC.

The rearrangement uses TRBV7-3 and TRBJ2-2; D is possibly TRBD1 (5 bases). From germline, CDR1 is SGHTA and CDR2 FQGTGA. The CDR3 totals 13 residues. Trimming pared 4 bases from V and 8 bases from J, leaving 11 bases between. The CDR3 DNA reads TGTGCCAGCAGCTGGGGCAAGAAGGGGGAGCTGTTTTTT. Encoded protein: CASSWGKKGELFF. Supplemented by reference TRBV7-3 and TRBJ2-2, the full variable domain reads GAGVSQTPSNKVTEKGKYVELRCDPISGHTALYWYRQSLGQGPEFLIYFQGTGAADDSGLPNDRFFAVRPEGSVSTLKIQRTERGDSAVYLCASSWGKKGELFFGEGSRLTVL.

The table lists this clone with a few counts. This chain connects TRBV11-1 to TRBJ2-7, with TRBD2 matching over 10 bases. CDR1 and CDR2 (germline): SGHAT, FQDESV (reference sequence). V was pared by 3 bases and J by 8 bases, with 13 bases of the junction left unmatched. The CDR3 length is 16 residues. DNA for the CDR3: TGTGCCAGCAGCTTGGTAGCGGGAGGCCCCTCTACGAAGCAGTACTTC. It is translated as CASSLVAGGPSTKQYF.

The CDR3 nucleotides are TGTGCCAGCAGCCGAACTCGACAGGGTTCTGCGGAGACCCAGTACTTC. This sequence encodes CASSRTRQGSAETQYF. The genes are TRBV28 and TRBJ2-5; TRBD1 agrees at 7 bases. CDR1 MDHEN and CDR2 SYDVKM come from the germline V gene. CDR3 size: 16 residues. V was pared by 6 bases and J by 5 bases, with 15 bases of the junction left unmatched.

In this sample, this clone turned up a few times. The J gene is TRBJ1-1, the V gene TRBV27, with 8 bases matching TRBD1. Per germline, CDR1 MNHEY and CDR2 SMNVEV (reference sequence). Germline trimming cut 10 bases from V and 9 bases from J; bases unmatched to any gene: 13. This CDR3 is built from 13 residues. CDR3 nucleotide sequence: TGTGCCACGAAACAGGGGGTAGATATGAAAGCTTTCTTT. Translated: CATKQGVDMKAFF.

The chain couples TRBV19 to TRBJ2-3; 7 positions agree with TRBD2. This CDR3 is 17 amino acids long. CDR1 is LNHDA and CDR2 is SQIVND in the germline V gene (reference sequence). V gave up 1 base and J gave up 2 bases; unmatched junction bases: 9. The CDR3 DNA reads TGTGCCAGTAGTATAGGTCTAGCGGACGCCTTCACAGATACGCAGTATTTT. Translation: CASSIGLADAFTDTQYF. Supplemented by reference TRBV19 and TRBJ2-3, the full variable domain reads DGGITQSPKYLFRKEGQNVTLSCEQNLNHDAMYWYRQDPGQGLRLIYYSQIVNDFQKGDIAEGYSVSREKKESFPLTVTSAQKNPTAFYLCASSIGLADAFTDTQYFGPGTRLTVL.

The genes are TRBV28 and TRBJ2-1; TRBD1 aligns across 10 bases. V was pared by 5 bases and J by 7 bases, with 8 bases of the junction left unmatched. This CDR3 spans 15 amino acids. Germline CDR1 MDHEN, CDR2 SYDVKM. The CDR3 DNA is TGTGCCAGCAGTCGTCACGGGACAGGGGTTAATGAGCAGTTCTTC. Its protein product is CASSRHGTGVNEQFF.

J is TRBJ2-3 and V is TRBV7-9; D is perhaps TRBD2 (5 bases). The V gene's germline CDR1 is SEHNR and CDR2 FQNEAQ (reference sequence). The CDR3 has 13 amino acids. Trimming took off 5 bases at V and 8 bases at J, with 14 bases between the two ends. The CDR3 DNA follows: TGTGCCAGCAGCGTACAACTAGTCGGTACGCAGTATTTT. It translates to CASSVQLVGTQYF.

This clone appeared once. The chain combines TRBV10-3 with TRBJ2-3; 10 positions match TRBD2. Germline CDR1 reads ENHRY; CDR2 reads SYGVKD. Unmatched junction bases numbered 12, after V lost 2 bases and J lost 4 bases. The CDR3 spans 18 residues. CDR3 residues: CAISEEPSGSGVSDTQYF. CDR3 DNA sequence: TGTGCCATCAGTGAGGAGCCTAGCGGGAGTGGTGTTTCAGATACGCAGTATTTT.

The rearrangement links TRBV23-1 to TRBJ1-2; D is unclear. TRBV23-1 counts as an open reading frame of uncertain function. Trimming took off 0 bases at V and 7 bases at J, with 12 bases between the two ends. The CDR3 spans 14 residues. The CDR3 here is CASSQSLSVCGYTF. The CDR3 DNA reads as TGCGCCAGCAGTCAATCCTTGTCGGTCTGTGGCTACACCTTC.

This sequence joins TRBV7-2 and TRBJ2-2; D is possibly TRBD2 (5 bases). Trimming shortened V by 6 bases and J by 3 bases, and 14 bases separated the two germline ends. This CDR3 comprises 15 residues. The germline CDR1 and CDR2 sequences are SGHTA and FQGNSA. CDR3 sequence (DNA): TGTGCCAGCAGACTAGAGGTTGCAGACACCGGGGAGCTGTTTTTT. Protein product: CASRLEVADTGELFF.

The J gene is TRBJ1-4, the V gene TRBV7-9, with D unresolved. The ends were cut back, 5 bases at V and 3 bases at J, with 10 bases in the middle. The CDR3 runs 14 residues. Germline V gene lookup returns CDR1 SEHNR and CDR2 FQNEAQ (reference sequence). As DNA, the CDR3 is TGTGCCAGCAGCCGGGGAGCCGCTAATGAAAAACTGTTTTTT. It specifies CASSRGAANEKLFF.

The V and J genes are TRBV14 and TRBJ2-2, with 14 positions matching TRBD2. V was pared by 4 bases and J by 6 bases, with 7 bases of the junction left unmatched. Germline V CDR1 and CDR2: SGHDN, FVKESK. The CDR3 is 17 residues long. The CDR3 sequence is CASSPLTSGRGPGELFF. DNA of the CDR3: TGTGCCAGCAGCCCCTTGACTAGCGGGAGGGGTCCCGGGGAGCTGTTTTTT. Full variable domain (rest looked up from reference TRBV14 and TRBJ2-2): EAGVTQFPSHSVIEKGQTVTLRCDPISGHDNLYWYRRVMGKEIKFLLHFVKESKQDESGMPNNRFLAERTGGTYSTLKVQPAELEDSGVYFCASSPLTSGRGPGELFFGEGSRLTVL.

This clone was picked up a small number of times. This chain uses TRBV10-3 with TRBJ2-2; D call uncertain. Germline CDR1 ENHRY, CDR2 SYGVKD. Deletions cut 6 bases from V and 2 bases from J, with 13 bases between. The CDR3 covers 15 residues. The CDR3 protein is CAISYREPNTGELFF. CDR3 coding DNA: TGTGCCATCAGCTACAGAGAACCCAACACCGGGGAGCTGTTTTTT.

This clone was counted only a few times. The CDR3 bases are TGTGCCACCAGCACCAGACAGAGGAACGAGCAGTACTTC. This encodes CATSTRQRNEQYF. The V and J genes are TRBV15 and TRBJ2-7; D may be TRBD1 (5 bases). CDR1 is LNHNV, CDR2 YYDKDF, per germline (reference sequence). The CDR3 totals 13 residues. V lost 4 bases and J lost 5, with 12 bases in between. Together with reference TRBV15 and TRBJ2-7, the CDR3 gives the full variable domain: DAMVIQNPRYQVTQFGKPVTLSCSQTLNHNVMYWYQQKSSQAPKLLFHYYDKDFNNEADTPDNFQSRRPNTSFCFLDIRSPGLGDTAMYLCATSTRQRNEQYFGPGTRLTVT.

The V call is TRBV18, the J call TRBJ2-7; TRBD1 matches at 10 bases. Germline V gene lookup returns CDR1 KGHSH and CDR2 LQKENI. V was clipped by 3 bases and J by 6 bases; unmatched bases: 2. This CDR3 has 13 amino acids. The DNA of the CDR3 is TGTGCCAGCTCACCGGGACAGGGGTTCGAGCAGTACTTC. This encodes CASSPGQGFEQYF.

The chain carries TRBV27 and TRBJ2-1, with 9 positions matching TRBD2. The CDR3 has 17 residues. V shed 8 bases and J 7 bases; nucleotides not matched to a gene: 18. CDR1 and CDR2 from the germline V gene are MNHEY and SMNVEV (reference sequence). The CDR3 region is CASAYRLAGGPRNEQFF. CDR3 bases: TGTGCCAGCGCCTACCGCCTTGCGGGAGGGCCGCGGAATGAGCAGTTCTTC.